The sequence of this T cell receptor beta chain was determined in a study of blood T cell repertoires in COVID-19. The overall study: T cells, B-cell-depleted T cells, or PBMCs supplied cDNA or gDNA.

The repertoire was sequenced with immunoSEQ multiplex PCR; TCRdb's copy has only in-frame clones and lacks some. Here the sample spans 200,000 to 300,000 clones, more than 75% being singletons. The CDR3 sequence is 16 residues long. The germline V gene has CDR1 MNHEY and CDR2 SVGAGI. The germline V and J ends were trimmed by 1 base and 0 bases, with 12 bases remaining between them. The chain recombines TRBV6-5 with TRBJ1-1; a weak D match, TRBD1 (5 bases). This receptor was identified in a woman aged 18 to 35 who had recovered from COVID-19. The material sequenced was PBMCs or T cells enriched from blood (not recorded which). CDR3 coding DNA: TGTGCCAGCAGTTACTTCAAAGGACACATGAACACTGAAGCTTTCTTT. Protein product: CASSYFKGHMNTEAFF.